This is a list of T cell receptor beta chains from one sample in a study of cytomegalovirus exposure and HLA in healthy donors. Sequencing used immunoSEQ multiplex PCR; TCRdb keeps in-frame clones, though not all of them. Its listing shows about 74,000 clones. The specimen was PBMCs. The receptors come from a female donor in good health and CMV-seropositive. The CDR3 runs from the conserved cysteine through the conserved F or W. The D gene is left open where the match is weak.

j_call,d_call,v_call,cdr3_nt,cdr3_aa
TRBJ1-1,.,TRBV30,TGTGCCTGGAGCTCGGGGGTTACGAGTTTGGCTTTCTTT,CAWSSGVTSLAFF
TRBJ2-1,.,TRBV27,TGTGCCAGCAGTTCGGACGGCGGGTGGAATGAGCAGTTCTTC,CASSSDGGWNEQFF
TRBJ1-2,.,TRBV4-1,TGCGCCAGCAGCCAAGATTTGACGGGGAGGAGAGGCTACACCTTC,CASSQDLTGRRGYTF
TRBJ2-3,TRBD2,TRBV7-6,TGTGCCAGCAGCTCGCGGGGGGCGGGGGATACGCAGTATTTT,CASSSRGAGDTQYF
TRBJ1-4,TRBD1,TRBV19,TGTGCCAGTAGTATAGGACAGGGCAGTGAAAAACTGTTTTTT,CASSIGQGSEKLFF
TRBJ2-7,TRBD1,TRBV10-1,TGCGCCAGCAGTCCGACAGGGAGCTCCTACGAGCAGTACTTC,CASSPTGSSYEQYF
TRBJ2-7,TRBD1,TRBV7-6,TGTGCCAGCAGCTTCCGGGACAGATCCTACGAGCAGTACTTC,CASSFRDRSYEQYF
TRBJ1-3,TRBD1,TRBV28,TGTGCCAGCAGCCCGACAGGGGGCCGCTCTGGAAACACCATATATTTT,CASSPTGGRSGNTIYF
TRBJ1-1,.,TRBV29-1,TGCAGCGTTCAGCGGTCAGTGCGAACTGAAGCTTTCTTT,CSVQRSVRTEAFF
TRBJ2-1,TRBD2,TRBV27,TGTGCCAGCAGTCCCGGGACTAGCGGCCCCAGCTCCTACAATGAGCAGTTCTTC,CASSPGTSGPSSYNEQFF
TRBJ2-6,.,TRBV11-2,TGTGCCAGCAGCCCCGGGATCTCTGGGGCCAACGTCCTGACTTTC,CASSPGISGANVLTF
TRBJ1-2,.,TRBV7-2,TGTGCCAGCAGCTCCCGACAGGCTAACTATGGCTACACCTTC,CASSSRQANYGYTF
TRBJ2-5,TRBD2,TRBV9,TGTGCCAGCAGCGTAGCTGGGGGACTAGCGGAAGAGACCCAGTACTTC,CASSVAGGLAEETQYF
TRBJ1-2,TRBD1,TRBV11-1,TGTGCCAGCAGCCCCGGAGGGGGCGGTGGCTACACCTTC,CASSPGGGGGYTF
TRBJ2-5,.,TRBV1,TGCACCAGCAGCCAAAGGCTAGCGGGGTCAGCTTTTCAAGAGACCCAGTACTTC,CTSSQRLAGSAFQETQYF
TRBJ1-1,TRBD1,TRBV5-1,TGCGCCAGCAGCCCCGATCTACAGGGGGCGCGGAACACTGAAGCTTTCTTT,CASSPDLQGARNTEAFF
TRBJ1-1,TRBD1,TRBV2,TGTGCCAGCAGTGATGCGACAGGGCGCACTGAAGCTTTCTTT,CASSDATGRTEAFF
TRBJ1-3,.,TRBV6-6,TGTGCCAGCAGTTACGAGGGGGTCTCTGGAAACACCATATATTTT,CASSYEGVSGNTIYF
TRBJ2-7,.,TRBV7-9,TGTGCCAGCAGCCCCGCGGTGGGAGGAGGCGACGAGCAGTACTTC,CASSPAVGGGDEQYF
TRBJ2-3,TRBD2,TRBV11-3,TGTGCCAGCAGCTTAGGGACTAGCGGGAGCGGCGATACGCAGTATTTT,CASSLGTSGSGDTQYF
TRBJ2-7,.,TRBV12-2,TGTGCAAGTCGCTTTCCTGTTCCTAGCCCGTGGAACTACGAGCAGTACTTC,CASRFPVPSPWNYEQYF
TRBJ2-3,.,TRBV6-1,TGTGCCAGCAGTGAACCCCGGGAGTTGTCAGATACGCAGTATTTT,CASSEPRELSDTQYF
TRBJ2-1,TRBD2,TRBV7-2,TGTGCCAGCAGCTTCTCCGGGACTAGCGAGGCCAATGAGCAGTTCTTC,CASSFSGTSEANEQFF
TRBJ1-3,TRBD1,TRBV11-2,TGTGCCAGCAGCCCAGGGACAGGGTTTTATTTTGGAAACACCATATATTTT,CASSPGTGFYFGNTIYF
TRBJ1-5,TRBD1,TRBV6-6,TGTGCCAGCGTTAAAACAGGGGTTAGTCAGCCCCAGCATTTT,CASVKTGVSQPQHF
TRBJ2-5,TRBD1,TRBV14,TGTGCCAGCAGCCGTAACAGGGGCCAAGAGACCCAGTACTTC,CASSRNRGQETQYF
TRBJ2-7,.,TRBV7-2,TGTGCCAGCAGCTTATCTCCCCCCGGGGCCTACGAGCAGTACTTC,CASSLSPPGAYEQYF
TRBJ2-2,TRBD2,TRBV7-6,TGTGCCAGCAGCTTAAGGGGACCCTCCGGGACTAGCGGATACACCGGGGAGCTGTTTTTT,CASSLRGPSGTSGYTGELFF
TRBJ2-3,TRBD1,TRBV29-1,TGCAGCGCAATGATTGGGACAGGGGATTTCGGATCAGATACGCAGTATTTT,CSAMIGTGDFGSDTQYF
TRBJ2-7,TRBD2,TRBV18,TGTGCCAGCTCACCACCCGCTAGCGGTTCCTACGAGCAGTACTTC,CASSPPASGSYEQYF
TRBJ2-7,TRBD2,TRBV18,TGTGCCAGCTCACGTAACCTAGCGGAGAGGACCTACGAGCAGTACTTC,CASSRNLAERTYEQYF
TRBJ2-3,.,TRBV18,TGTGCCAGCTCACCACTTGGGAGGACGCCTTTGGGAGATACGCAGTATTTT,CASSPLGRTPLGDTQYF